This T cell receptor beta chain was sequenced during a study of cytomegalovirus exposure and HLA in healthy donors. Researchers ran the PCR with 60 Vbeta and 13 Jbeta primers. Here immunoSEQ multiplex PCR was the method, and the copy in TCRdb shows in-frame clones only, minus some. The data show about 140,000 clones, 70% to 85% seen once. The CDR3 length is 15 residues. V was pared by 5 bases and J by 10 bases, with 8 bases of the junction left unmatched. CDR1 and CDR2 from the germline V gene are SEHNR and FQNEAQ (reference sequence). The receptor was derived from an older woman in good health and CMV-seropositive. Sequencing input: PBMCs. V is TRBV7-9 and J is TRBJ2-1, with 13 bases fitting TRBD2. CDR3 DNA sequence: TGTGCCAGCAGCCCCAGGACTAGCGGGAGTGTCGAGCAGTTCTTC. It translates to CASSPRTSGSVEQFF.